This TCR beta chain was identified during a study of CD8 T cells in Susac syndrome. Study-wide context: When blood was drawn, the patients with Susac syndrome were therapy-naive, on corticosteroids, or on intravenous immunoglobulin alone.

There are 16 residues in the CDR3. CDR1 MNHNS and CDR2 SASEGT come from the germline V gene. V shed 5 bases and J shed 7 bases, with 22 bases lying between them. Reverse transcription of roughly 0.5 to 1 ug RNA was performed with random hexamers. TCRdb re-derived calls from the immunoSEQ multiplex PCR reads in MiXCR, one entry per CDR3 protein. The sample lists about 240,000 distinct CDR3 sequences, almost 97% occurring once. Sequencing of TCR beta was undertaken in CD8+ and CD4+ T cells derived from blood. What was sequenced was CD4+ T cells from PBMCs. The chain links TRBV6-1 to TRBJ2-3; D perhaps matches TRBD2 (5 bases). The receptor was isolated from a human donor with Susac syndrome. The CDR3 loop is CASSPFGVGKRHTQYF. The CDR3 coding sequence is TGTGCCAGCAGTCCGTTCGGGGTCGGGAAACGTCATACGCAGTATTTT.